The clone carrying this T cell receptor beta chain appeared a few times. The same CDR3 is also encoded by other DNA sequences in this sample. Recruits, aged roughly 18 to 95 years, lived in 20 to 30 US areas. Cohort placement rested on clinical history that participants reported themselves. Trimming removed 0 bases from V and 7 bases from J; junction bases left unmatched: 3. CDR1 SGHRS and CDR2 YFSETQ come from the germline V gene. The CDR3 is made up of 14 amino acids. Using immunoSEQ multiplex PCR, the repertoire was profiled, and TCRdb retains in-frame clones only, with some absent. The sample has about 480,000 clones, roughly 90% seen once. The data stem from a study of blood T cell repertoires in COVID-19. Study in general: Samples representing acute and convalescent COVID-19 were sourced from the United States, Italy and Spain.

The specimen sequenced was PBMCs or T cells enriched from blood (not recorded which). V is TRBV5-1 and J is TRBJ1-4; 7 nucleotides match TRBD1. The TCR originated in a woman between 40 and 50 years old who had recovered from COVID-19. CDR3 coding DNA: TGCGCCAGCAGCTTGGAGGGGGCTGGTGAAAAACTGTTTTTT. Protein sequence: CASSLEGAGEKLFF. Filled out from reference TRBV5-1 and TRBJ1-4, the complete variable domain reads KAGVTQTPRYLIKTRGQQVTLSCSPISGHRSVSWYQQTPGQGLQFLFEYFSETQRNKGNFPGRFSGRQFSNSRSEMNVSTLELGDSALYLCASSLEGAGEKLFFGSGTQLSVL.